The rows below give T cell receptor beta chains drawn from one sample of a study of blood T cell repertoires in COVID-19. The assay was immunoSEQ multiplex PCR, and TCRdb's table has in-frame clones only and misses some. The sample shows 88,000 or so clones, over 65% of them seen only once. Sequencing used peripheral blood. These TCRs come from a human donor in a cohort sampled during active COVID-19. Each CDR3 is given with its conserved first and last residue. The D gene is left open where the match is weak. Only part of the rows carry a size: once, few, many, or a class if the clone is expanded.

j_gene	v_gene	d_gene	abundance	CDR3nt	CDR3aa
TRBJ1-1	TRBV29-1	-	-	TGCAGCTCTTCGACAGGGAACACTGAAGCTTTCTTT	CSSSTGNTEAFF
TRBJ1-2	TRBV2	-	-	TGTGCCAGCAGTCAGCCGGGATATGGCTACACCTTC	CASSQPGYGYTF
TRBJ2-7	TRBV7-9	TRBD1	-	TGTGCCAGCAGGTCAGGGATGGGGACAGTCTCCTACGAGCAGTACTTC	CASRSGMGTVSYEQYF
TRBJ2-3	TRBV11-2	TRBD1	-	TGTGCCAGCAGCTGGGGACAGAACACAGATACGCAGTATTTT	CASSWGQNTDTQYF
TRBJ2-7	TRBV7-6	TRBD1	-	TGTGCCAGCAGCTTAGCGGACAGGGACAACGAGCAGTACTTC	CASSLADRDNEQYF
TRBJ2-7	TRBV6-5	-	-	TGTGCCAGCACCCTAAACCAGGGGCCGCTATACGAGCAGTACTTC	CASTLNQGPLYEQYF
TRBJ2-7	TRBV9	TRBD1	-	TGTGCCAGCAGCGTCGCCGGGACAGCGACCGAGCAGTACTTC	CASSVAGTATEQYF
TRBJ2-1	TRBV4-2	TRBD2	-	TGTGCCAGCAGCCCGGGACTAGCGGGAGCAAATTATGGGAATGAGCAGTTCTTC	CASSPGLAGANYGNEQFF
TRBJ2-3	TRBV5-1	-	few	TGCGCCAGCAGCGCAACAGGAAGCACAGATACGCAGTATTTT	CASSATGSTDTQYF
TRBJ2-6	TRBV7-9	-	-	TGTGCCAGCAGCTTAGCCTCAGGGTCTGGGGCCAACGTCCTGACTTTC	CASSLASGSGANVLTF
TRBJ2-7	TRBV7-8	-	-	TGTGCCAGCAGTCATTGGACACCAGGGGAGCTCCCGGGCTACTACGAGCAGTACTTC	CASSHWTPGELPGYYEQYF
TRBJ1-2	TRBV11-2	-	-	TGTGCCAGCAGCTTAGATTCAGGGGTAGATTTCGGCTACACCTTC	CASSLDSGVDFGYTF
TRBJ1-1	TRBV3-1/TRBV3-2	-	-	TGTGCCAGCAGCCAATTATGGACAGCTGAAGCTTTCTTT	CASSQLWTAEAFF